Shown below are 32 T cell receptor beta chains from a single sample sequenced in a study of blood T cell repertoires in COVID-19. TCRdb keeps only in-frame clones here, not all; method: immunoSEQ multiplex PCR. The sample shows approximately 120,000 clones, more than 85% of them seen only once. The sample taken for sequencing was peripheral blood. All receptors come from a human donor with acute or convalescent COVID-19. The donor label of this sample is uncertain.

Note on this clone: The sample holds other DNA sequences that translate to the same CDR3. The gene calls are TRBV7-2 and TRBJ2-5, with unresolved D. This CDR3 has 12 residues. V was clipped by 5 bases and J by 1 base, with 5 bases between them. The germline CDR1 and CDR2 sequences are SGHTA and FQGNSA. CDR3 protein: CASSPLQETQYF. CDR3 DNA: TGTGCCAGCAGCCCACTCCAAGAGACCCAGTACTTC.

J is TRBJ2-2 and V is TRBV19; TRBD1 matches 7 bases. CDR3 length: 15 residues. CDR1 is LNHDA, CDR2 SQIVND, per germline (reference sequence). V gave up 5 bases and J gave up 7 bases; unmatched junction bases: 10. The CDR3 loop is CASSAWTGLFGELFF. The CDR3 DNA reads as TGTGCCAGTAGTGCTTGGACAGGTTTGTTCGGGGAGCTGTTTTTT. Based on the CDR3 plus reference TRBV19 and TRBJ2-2, the full variable domain is DGGITQSPKYLFRKEGQNVTLSCEQNLNHDAMYWYRQDPGQGLRLIYYSQIVNDFQKGDIAEGYSVSREKKESFPLTVTSAQKNPTAFYLCASSAWTGLFGELFFGEGSRLTVL.

This rearrangement joins TRBV7-9 to TRBJ2-1, with 13 nucleotides matching TRBD2. Losses at the gene ends were 3 bases for V and 9 bases for J; bases not matched to a gene: 17. The CDR3 covers 19 residues. Germline V lookup: CDR1 SEHNR, CDR2 FQNEAQ (reference sequence). The CDR3 loop reads CASSFPQTSGGRLGIEQFF. The CDR3 DNA reads TGTGCCAGCAGCTTCCCGCAGACTAGCGGGGGGCGTCTGGGCATTGAGCAGTTCTTC.

The chain uses TRBV14 and TRBJ1-2; TRBD1 matches 9 bases. From germline, CDR1 is SGHDN and CDR2 FVKESK. With 1 base clipped from V and 4 bases from J, the junction kept 4 bases outside the gene matches. The CDR3 covers 15 residues. The CDR3 nucleotides are TGTGCCAGCAGCCAAGCCGGGACAGGGCCCTATGGCTACACCTTC. As protein: CASSQAGTGPYGYTF. Complete variable domain (other parts from reference TRBV14 and TRBJ1-2): EAGVTQFPSHSVIEKGQTVTLRCDPISGHDNLYWYRRVMGKEIKFLLHFVKESKQDESGMPNNRFLAERTGGTYSTLKVQPAELEDSGVYFCASSQAGTGPYGYTFGSGTRLTVV.

The chain carries TRBV15 and TRBJ1-5; 8 nucleotides line up with TRBD1. The J segment lost 1 base and the V segment lost 5 bases, leaving 16 bases of the junction unmatched. This CDR3 is 19 amino acids long. The germline V gene encodes CDR1 LNHNV and CDR2 YYDKDF (reference sequence). The CDR3 protein is CATSQRQGPALGSNQPQHF. The CDR3 DNA reads TGTGCCACCAGCCAACGACAGGGGCCCGCTCTGGGAAGCAATCAGCCCCAGCATTTT.

The CDR3 reads CASRQAGGHQDTQYF. The CDR3 DNA is TGTGCCAGCCGTCAAGCGGGGGGGCACCAGGATACGCAGTATTTT. This chain links TRBV27 with TRBJ2-3, with 10 bases identical to TRBD2. Germline V gene lookup returns CDR1 MNHEY and CDR2 SMNVEV (reference sequence). Trimming at V came to 8 bases and at J to 6 bases, leaving 11 bases not matched to a gene. This CDR3 contains 15 residues.

V usage is TRBV5-5 and J usage is TRBJ1-4; 8 positions agree with TRBD1. After removal of 2 bases from V and 8 bases from J, the junction contained 5 bases not matched to a gene. The CDR3 length is 14 residues. CDR1 and CDR2 from the germline V gene are SGHKS and YYEKEE (reference sequence). CDR3 residues: CASSLYRDREKLFF. In DNA form, the CDR3 reads TGTGCCAGCAGCTTATACCGGGACAGGGAAAAACTGTTTTTT.

The rearrangement links TRBV4-3 to TRBJ1-1; D possibly corresponds to TRBD1 (6 bases). The CDR3 runs 15 residues. CDR1 is LGHNA and CDR2 is YSLEER in the germline V gene. Trimming cost V 4 bases and J 2 bases, with 14 bases left between them. CDR3 residues: CASSPQGGGNTEAFF. The CDR3 bases are TGCGCCAGCAGCCCACAGGGCGGGGGAAACACTGAAGCTTTCTTT.

This sequence joins TRBV5-6 and TRBJ2-5; D call uncertain. V dropped 4 bases and J dropped 7 bases, with 23 bases sitting between them. The germline gives CDR1 SGHDT, CDR2 YYEEEE. The CDR3 sequence is 16 residues long. The CDR3 here is CASSLFSGSATGTQYF. DNA for the CDR3: TGTGCCAGCAGCCTTTTCTCCGGATCCGCAACGGGGACCCAGTACTTC.

This chain links TRBV28 with TRBJ1-2; 7 bases line up with TRBD1. V shed 6 bases, J shed 6 bases, and the junction held 10 bases outside the gene matches. The CDR3 is 14 amino acids. CDR1 is MDHEN, CDR2 SYDVKM, per germline. The CDR3 protein is CASRRPTGTDGYTF. In DNA form, the CDR3 reads TGTGCCAGCAGAAGGCCAACCGGGACAGATGGCTACACCTTC.

The J gene is TRBJ1-4, the V gene TRBV19; D remains unclear. This CDR3 has 14 amino acids. Germline-derived CDR1 and CDR2 are LNHDA and SQIVND (reference sequence). V lost 3 bases to trimming and J lost 6 bases, with 11 bases between them. This CDR3 is CASSMSAAHEKLFF. CDR3 in DNA: TGTGCCAGTAGTATGTCAGCGGCGCATGAAAAACTGTTTTTT.

The rearrangement uses TRBV2 and TRBJ2-7; 7 bases line up with TRBD2. Losses at the gene ends were 2 bases for V and 2 bases for J; bases not matched to a gene: 3. The CDR3 is 14 amino acids. The V gene's germline CDR1 is SNHLY and CDR2 FYNNEI. The DNA of the CDR3 is TGTGCCAGCAGTGAACTAGCGGAGACCTACGAGCAGTACTTC. Amino acids: CASSELAETYEQYF.

Written as DNA, the CDR3 is TGCGCCAGCAGCTTGCAAAGAGCTAACTATGGCTACACCTTC. Translating it yields CASSLQRANYGYTF. V is TRBV5-1 and J is TRBJ1-2, with D uncertain. This CDR3 region has 14 residues. Trimming took 1 base from V and 0 from J, leaving 7 bases between them. The V gene's germline CDR1 is SGHRS and CDR2 YFSETQ.

CDR3 sequence reads: CASGPRGGGEKLFF. The CDR3 DNA follows: TGTGCCAGTGGTCCACGCGGGGGTGGCGAAAAACTGTTTTTT. This rearrangement joins TRBV2 to TRBJ1-4; TRBD1 might be the D (5 bases). The CDR3 contains 14 residues. The V and J ends lost 9 bases and 8 bases respectively, with 19 bases between them. The germline CDR1 and CDR2 sequences are SNHLY and FYNNEI. Looking up the rest from reference TRBV2 and TRBJ1-4 gives the full variable domain: EPEVTQTPSHQVTQMGQEVILRCVPISNHLYFYWYRQILGQKVEFLVSFYNNEISEKSEIFDDQFSVERPDGSNFTLKIRSTKLEDSAMYFCASGPRGGGEKLFFGSGTQLSVL.

The chain links TRBV5-1 to TRBJ2-2, with 11 nucleotides matching TRBD2. CDR3 length: 15 residues. Trimming removed 2 bases from V and 5 bases from J; junction bases left unmatched: 2. CDR1 is SGHRS, CDR2 YFSETQ, per germline. The CDR3 coding sequence is TGCGCCAGCAGCTTTACTAGCGGGAGAACCGGGGAGCTGTTTTTT. Amino acid sequence: CASSFTSGRTGELFF.

This clone was seen a few times. This chain uses TRBV9 with TRBJ1-2; 9 nucleotides match TRBD1. The CDR3 runs 16 residues. The V gene's germline CDR1 is SGDLS and CDR2 YYNGEE. The V segment lost 0 bases and the J segment 4 bases; nucleotides outside the gene matches: 7. The CDR3 DNA reads TGTGCCAGCAGCGTAGGTGGTATGACAGGGGGCTATGGCTACACCTTC. As protein: CASSVGGMTGGYGYTF.

This clone was recorded once. CDR3 nucleotide sequence: TGTGCCGACAACAAGGGCAGGGTTGGAAACACCATATATTTT. Translated: CADNKGRVGNTIYF. This chain links TRBV5-8 with TRBJ1-3; possible D gene TRBD1, 5 bases. V was cut by 10 bases and J by 3 bases, with 17 bases left in between. Germline-derived CDR1 and CDR2 are SGHTS and YDEGEE. This CDR3 region has 14 residues. Supplemented by reference TRBV5-8 and TRBJ1-3, the full variable domain reads EAGVTQSPTHLIKTRGQQATLRCSPISGHTSVYWYQQALGLGLQFLLWYDEGEERNRGNFPPRFSGRQFPNYSSELNVNALELEDSALYLCADNKGRVGNTIYFGEGSWLTVV.

The rearrangement uses TRBV5-8 and TRBJ2-2; TRBD1 aligns across 10 bases. Germline CDR1 reads SGHTS; CDR2 reads YDEGEE. V shed 2 bases, J shed 7 bases, and the junction held 8 bases outside the gene matches. CDR3 size: 16 residues. The CDR3 loop is CASSFSTTGGNGELFF. CDR3 nucleotide sequence: TGTGCCAGCAGCTTCAGCACGACAGGGGGCAACGGGGAGCTGTTTTTT.

J is TRBJ1-4 and V is TRBV28, with a tentative D call TRBD1 (6 bases). Germline V gene lookup returns CDR1 MDHEN and CDR2 SYDVKM. The CDR3 consists of 13 residues. The V end lost 3 bases, the J end lost 10 bases, and 12 bases lay between the germline ends. DNA for the CDR3: TGTGCCAGCAGTTTGGCACAGGGAAGAAAACTGTTTTTT. As protein: CASSLAQGRKLFF. The entire variable domain, with the rest obtained from reference TRBV28 and TRBJ1-4, is as follows: DVKVTQSSRYLVKRTGEKVFLECVQDMDHENMFWYRQDPGLGLRLIYFSYDVKMKEKGDIPEGYSVSREKKERFSLILESASTNQTSMYLCASSLAQGRKLFFGSGTQLSVL.

The chain couples TRBV10-3 to TRBJ2-2, with 7 nucleotides matching TRBD2. V was clipped by 8 bases and J by 0 bases; unmatched bases: 3. This CDR3 comprises 14 residues. Germline-derived CDR1 and CDR2 are ENHRY and SYGVKD. The CDR3 DNA is TGTGCCATCGGCGGGACTACGAACACCGGGGAGCTGTTTTTT. Its protein is CAIGGTTNTGELFF.

This clone was seen just once. This rearrangement joins TRBV24-1 to TRBJ2-3; D might be TRBD2 (7 bases). From germline, CDR1 is KGHDR and CDR2 SFDVKD. CDR3 length: 13 amino acids. The germline V and J ends were trimmed by 9 bases and 2 bases, with 11 bases remaining between them. The CDR3 nucleotides are TGTGCCACCGGGAGGGGGGACACAGATACGCAGTATTTT. Amino acids: CATGRGDTDTQYF.

The genes are TRBV5-1 and TRBJ2-3, with 7 bases identical to TRBD2. The CDR3 consists of 15 residues. The junction had 3 bases not matched to a gene; V was cut back by 2 bases and J by 0 bases. Germline-derived CDR1 and CDR2 are SGHRS and YFSETQ. In nucleotides, the CDR3 is TGCGCCAGCAGCTTTGCGGGGGTCAGCACAGATACGCAGTATTTT. Protein sequence: CASSFAGVSTDTQYF.

This clone showed up just once. The chain links TRBV3-1 (or the pseudogene TRBV3-2) to TRBJ1-2; no clear D. Between the trimmed V and J ends, which lost 4 bases and 5 bases, there was a span of 8 bases. Germline CDR1 reads LGHDT; CDR2 reads YNNKEL (reference sequence). There are 12 residues in the CDR3. In DNA form, the CDR3 reads TGTGCCAGCAGCCGAGAATCTTATGGCTACACCTTC. It specifies CASSRESYGYTF.

This chain uses TRBV5-5 with TRBJ1-5, with D perhaps TRBD1 (6 bases). V lost 4 bases, J lost 9 bases, and 14 bases lay in between. Germline lookup yields CDR1 SGHKS and CDR2 YYEKEE (reference sequence). The CDR3 has 13 residues. CDR3 DNA sequence: TGTGCCAGCAGCCGACAGGAGGTTGGGCCCCAGCATTTT. It codes for CASSRQEVGPQHF.

The genes are TRBV6-1 and TRBJ1-5; D unclear. Germline CDR1 is MNHNS and CDR2 is SASEGT. The ends were cut back, 0 bases at V and 2 bases at J, with 5 bases in the middle. The CDR3 consists of 14 residues. The CDR3 loop reads CASSEAPGNQPQHF. The DNA for the CDR3 is TGTGCCAGCAGTGAAGCGCCGGGCAATCAGCCCCAGCATTTT.

The chain has TRBV15 and TRBJ2-3; D is undetermined. V lost 1 base and J 2 bases, leaving 10 bases between the germline ends. Looked up from germline, CDR1 is LNHNV and CDR2 is YYDKDF (reference sequence). This CDR3 has 15 amino acids. CDR3 in DNA: TGTGCCACCAGCAGAGTTCCGACACCCACAGATACGCAGTATTTT. Amino acid sequence: CATSRVPTPTDTQYF.

In this sample, this clone turned up once. The gene calls are TRBV10-3 and TRBJ1-4, with D possibly matching TRBD1 (5 bases). The germline V gene encodes CDR1 ENHRY and CDR2 SYGVKD. This CDR3 spans 15 amino acids. V shed 0 bases and J shed 8 bases, with 13 bases lying between them. The CDR3 nucleotides are TGTGCCATCAGTGAGTCAAGGGGCGGTGAGGAAAAACTGTTTTTT. It translates to CAISESRGGEEKLFF.

This clone occurred once. The chain combines TRBV21-1 with TRBJ1-1; the table's D call, TRBD1, was not checked against the DNA. TRBV21-1 is marked as a pseudogene. There are 10 residues in the CDR3. This CDR3 reads CASSKEGGRF. CDR3 DNA sequence: TGTGCCAGCAGCAAAGAAGGGGGCCGCTTT.

The chain joins TRBV5-4 to TRBJ1-2; no firm D call. Per the germline V gene, CDR1 is SGHNT and CDR2 is YYREEE (reference sequence). V lost 1 base, J lost 6 bases, and 10 bases lay in between. CDR3 size: 13 residues. The CDR3 loop is CASSLTEGNGYTF. CDR3 bases: TGTGCCAGCAGCTTGACGGAGGGAAATGGCTACACCTTC.

The chain combines TRBV9 with TRBJ2-5; a possible D gene is TRBD1 (5 bases). This CDR3 has 15 amino acids. Germline V gene data show CDR1 as SGDLS and CDR2 as YYNGEE. Trimming took 0 bases from V and 4 from J, leaving 13 bases between them. The CDR3 here is CASSVAAGMRETQYF. The CDR3 coding sequence is TGTGCCAGCAGCGTAGCCGCAGGGATGAGAGAGACCCAGTACTTC.

The chain links TRBV18 to TRBJ2-7, with D possibly TRBD1 on 6 matching bases. The V end was cut by 2 bases, the J end by 0 bases, with 11 bases between. The V gene's germline CDR1 is KGHSH and CDR2 LQKENI. This CDR3 has 15 amino acids. CDR3 DNA sequence: TGTGCCAGCTCACCAAAGACAGGATCCTCCTACGAGCAGTACTTC. Residues: CASSPKTGSSYEQYF.

The chain recombines TRBV5-3 with TRBJ1-2; TRBD1 agrees at 10 bases. TRBV5-3 is designated an ORF whose function remains uncertain. After removal of 5 bases from V and 8 bases from J, the junction contained 6 bases not matched to a gene. The CDR3 has 13 amino acids. CDR3 in amino acids: CARSPTGGPGYTF. In DNA, the CDR3 is TGTGCCAGAAGTCCGACAGGGGGCCCCGGCTACACCTTC.